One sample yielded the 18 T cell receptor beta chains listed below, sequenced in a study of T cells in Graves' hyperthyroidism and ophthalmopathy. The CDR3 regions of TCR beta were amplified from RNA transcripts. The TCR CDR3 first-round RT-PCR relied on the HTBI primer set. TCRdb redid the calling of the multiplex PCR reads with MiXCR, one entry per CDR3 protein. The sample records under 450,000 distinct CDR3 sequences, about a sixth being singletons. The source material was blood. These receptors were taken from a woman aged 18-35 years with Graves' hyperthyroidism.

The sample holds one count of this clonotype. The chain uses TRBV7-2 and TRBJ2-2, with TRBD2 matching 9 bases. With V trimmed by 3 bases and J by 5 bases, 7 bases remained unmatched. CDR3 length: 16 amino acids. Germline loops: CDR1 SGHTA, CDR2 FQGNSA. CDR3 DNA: TGTGCCAGCAGCTTCTTAGCGGGAGTAGAGACCGGGGAGCTGTTTTTT. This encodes CASSFLAGVETGELFF. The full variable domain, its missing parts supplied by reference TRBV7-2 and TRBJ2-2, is GAGVSQSPSNKVTEKGKDVELRCDPISGHTALYWYRQSLGQGLEFLIYFQGNSAPDKSGLPSDRFSAERTGGSVSTLTIQRTQQEDSAVYLCASSFLAGVETGELFFGEGSRLTVL.

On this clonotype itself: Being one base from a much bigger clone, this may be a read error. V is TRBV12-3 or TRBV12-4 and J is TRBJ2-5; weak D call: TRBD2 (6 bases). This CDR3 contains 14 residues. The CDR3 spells CVSTSGVSGETQYF. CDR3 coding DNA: TGTGTCAGCACCTCGGGAGTATCCGGAGAGACCCAGTACTTC.

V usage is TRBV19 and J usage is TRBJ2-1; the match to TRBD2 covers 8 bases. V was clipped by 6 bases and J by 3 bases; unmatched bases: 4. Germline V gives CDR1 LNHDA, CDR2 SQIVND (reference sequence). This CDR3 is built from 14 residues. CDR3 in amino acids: CASRPSGGYNEQFF. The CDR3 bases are TGTGCCAGTAGGCCGAGCGGGGGCTACAATGAGCAGTTCTTC.

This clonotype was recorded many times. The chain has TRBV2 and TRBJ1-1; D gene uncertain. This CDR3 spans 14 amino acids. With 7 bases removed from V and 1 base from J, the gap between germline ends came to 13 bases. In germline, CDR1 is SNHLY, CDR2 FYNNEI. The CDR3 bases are TGTGCCAGCAAGGTCTACAGCGGGAACACTGAAGCTTTCTTT. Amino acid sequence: CASKVYSGNTEAFF.

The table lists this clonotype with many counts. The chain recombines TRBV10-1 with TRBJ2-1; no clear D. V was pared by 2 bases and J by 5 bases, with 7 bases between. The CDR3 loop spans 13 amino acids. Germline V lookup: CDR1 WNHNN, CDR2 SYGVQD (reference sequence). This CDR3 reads CASSEETNNEQFF. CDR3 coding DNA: TGCGCCAGCAGTGAGGAGACAAACAATGAGCAGTTCTTC.

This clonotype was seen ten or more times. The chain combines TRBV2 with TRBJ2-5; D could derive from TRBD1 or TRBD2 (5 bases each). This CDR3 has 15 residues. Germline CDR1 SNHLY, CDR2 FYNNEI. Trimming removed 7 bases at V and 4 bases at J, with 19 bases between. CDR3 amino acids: CASISGTQKGETQYF. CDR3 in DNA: TGTGCCAGCATTTCCGGGACCCAAAAGGGAGAGACCCAGTACTTC.

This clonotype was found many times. The CDR3 region has the DNA TGCGCCAGCAGCACGGACCCCGGGACACTCTACGAGCAGTACTTC. Its translation: CASSTDPGTLYEQYF. The chain carries TRBV5-1 and TRBJ2-7; tentative D call: TRBD1 (6 bases). Germline V lookup: CDR1 SGHRS, CDR2 YFSETQ. Trimming shortened V by 4 bases and J by 3 bases, and 17 bases separated the two germline ends. The CDR3 is 15 residues long.

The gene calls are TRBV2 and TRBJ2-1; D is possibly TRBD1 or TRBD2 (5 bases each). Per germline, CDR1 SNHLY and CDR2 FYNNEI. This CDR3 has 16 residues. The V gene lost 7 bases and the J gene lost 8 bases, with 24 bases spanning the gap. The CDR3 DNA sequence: TGTGCCAGCAAGCCAGCTCCGGGACCAAAGGGGTATGAGCAGTTCTTC. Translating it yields CASKPAPGPKGYEQFF. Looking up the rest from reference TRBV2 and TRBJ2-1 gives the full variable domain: EPEVTQTPSHQVTQMGQEVILRCVPISNHLYFYWYRQILGQKVEFLVSFYNNEISEKSEIFDDQFSVERPDGSNFTLKIRSTKLEDSAMYFCASKPAPGPKGYEQFFGPGTRLTVL.

The CDR3 sequence is CASSYSIGPRDGYTF. CDR3 in DNA: TGTGCCAGCAGTTACTCCATAGGACCGAGGGATGGCTACACCTTC. This chain uses TRBV6-5 with TRBJ1-2; no firm D call. Germline CDR1 is MNHEY and CDR2 is SVGAGI. The CDR3 spans 15 residues. V lost 0 bases and J 6 bases, leaving 14 bases between the germline ends.

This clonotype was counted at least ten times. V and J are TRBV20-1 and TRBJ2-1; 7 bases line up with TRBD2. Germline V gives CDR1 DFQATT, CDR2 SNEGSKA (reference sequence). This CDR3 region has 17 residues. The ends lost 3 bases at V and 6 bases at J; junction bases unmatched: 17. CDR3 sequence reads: CSASLSGFSKPVNEQFF. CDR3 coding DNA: TGCAGTGCTAGCCTTAGCGGGTTTTCTAAGCCCGTCAATGAGCAGTTCTTC.

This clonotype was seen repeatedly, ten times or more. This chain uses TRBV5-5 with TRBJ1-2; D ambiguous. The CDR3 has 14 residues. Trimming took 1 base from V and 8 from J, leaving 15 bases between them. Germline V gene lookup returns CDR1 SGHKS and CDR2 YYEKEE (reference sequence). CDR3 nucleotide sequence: TGTGCCAGCAGCTTGATCCGAGGGCTGGGCGGCTACACCTTC. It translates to CASSLIRGLGGYTF.

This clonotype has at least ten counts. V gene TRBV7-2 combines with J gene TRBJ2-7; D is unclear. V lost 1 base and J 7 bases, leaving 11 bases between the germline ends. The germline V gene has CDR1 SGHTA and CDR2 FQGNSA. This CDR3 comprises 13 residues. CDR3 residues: CASSLGPGREQYF. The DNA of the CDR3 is TGTGCCAGCAGCTTAGGTCCTGGGCGGGAGCAGTACTTC.

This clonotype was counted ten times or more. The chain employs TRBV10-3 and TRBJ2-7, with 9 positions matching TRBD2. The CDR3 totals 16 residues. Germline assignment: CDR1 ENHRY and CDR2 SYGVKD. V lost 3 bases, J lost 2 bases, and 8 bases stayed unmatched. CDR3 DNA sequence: TGTGCCATCAGTGATGGACTAGCGCTGCGTGCCTACGAGCAGTACTTC. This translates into CAISDGLALRAYEQYF.

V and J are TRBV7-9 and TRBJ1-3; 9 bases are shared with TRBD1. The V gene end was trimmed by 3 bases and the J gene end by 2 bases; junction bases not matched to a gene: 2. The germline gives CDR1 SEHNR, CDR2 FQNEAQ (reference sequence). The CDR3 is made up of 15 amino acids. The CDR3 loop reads CASSFGTGTGNTIYF. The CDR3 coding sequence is TGTGCCAGCAGCTTTGGGACAGGGACTGGAAACACCATATATTTT.

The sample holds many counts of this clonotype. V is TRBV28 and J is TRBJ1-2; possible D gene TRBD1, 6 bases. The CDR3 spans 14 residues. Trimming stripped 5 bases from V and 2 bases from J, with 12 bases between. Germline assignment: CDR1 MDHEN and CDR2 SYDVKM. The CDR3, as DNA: TGTGCCAGCAGTCCCCCCACAGGGAACTATGGCTACACCTTC. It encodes CASSPPTGNYGYTF.

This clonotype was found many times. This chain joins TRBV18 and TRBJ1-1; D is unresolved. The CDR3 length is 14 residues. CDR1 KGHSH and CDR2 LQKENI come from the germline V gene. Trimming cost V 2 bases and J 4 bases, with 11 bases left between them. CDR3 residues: CASSPSVGGTEAFF. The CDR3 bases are TGTGCCAGCTCACCATCAGTCGGAGGCACTGAAGCTTTCTTT.

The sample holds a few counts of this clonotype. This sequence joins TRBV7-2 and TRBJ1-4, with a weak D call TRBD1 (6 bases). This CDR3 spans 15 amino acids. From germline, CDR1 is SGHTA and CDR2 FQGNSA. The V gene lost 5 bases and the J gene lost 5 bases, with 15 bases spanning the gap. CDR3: CASSPSTGWNEKLFF. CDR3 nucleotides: TGTGCCAGCAGCCCCTCGACAGGTTGGAATGAAAAACTGTTTTTT.

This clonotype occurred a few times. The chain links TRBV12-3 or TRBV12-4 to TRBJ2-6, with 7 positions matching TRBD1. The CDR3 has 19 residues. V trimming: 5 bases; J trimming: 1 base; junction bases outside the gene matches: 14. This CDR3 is CASSLGQVALPSGANVLTF. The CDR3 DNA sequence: TGTGCCAGCAGTCTAGGACAGGTAGCGCTACCATCTGGGGCCAACGTCCTGACTTTC.